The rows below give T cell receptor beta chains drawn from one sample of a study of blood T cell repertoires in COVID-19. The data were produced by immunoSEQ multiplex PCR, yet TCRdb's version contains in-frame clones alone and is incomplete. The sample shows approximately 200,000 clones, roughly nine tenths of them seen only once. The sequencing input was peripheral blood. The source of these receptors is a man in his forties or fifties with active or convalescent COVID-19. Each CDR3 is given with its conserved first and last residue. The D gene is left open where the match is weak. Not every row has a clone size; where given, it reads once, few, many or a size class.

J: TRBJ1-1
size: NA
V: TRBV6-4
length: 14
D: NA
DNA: TGTGCCAGCAGAGAAACAGGGCTGAACACTGAAGCTTTCTTT
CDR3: CASRETGLNTEAFF

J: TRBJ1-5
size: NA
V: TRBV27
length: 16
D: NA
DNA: TGTGCCAGCAGCCCCGCGACAGCTTATAGCAATCAGCCCCAGCATTTT
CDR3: CASSPATAYSNQPQHF

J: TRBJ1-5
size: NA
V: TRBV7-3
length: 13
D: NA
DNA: TGTGCCAGCAGCTCACAGGTTTCCCAGCCCCAGCATTTT
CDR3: CASSSQVSQPQHF

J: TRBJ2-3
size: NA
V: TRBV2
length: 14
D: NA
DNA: TGTGCCAGCAGTGAATACTTCGGGGGAGATACGCAGTATTTT
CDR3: CASSEYFGGDTQYF

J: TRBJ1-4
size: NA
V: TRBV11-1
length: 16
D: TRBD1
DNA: TGTGCCAGCAGCTTTACAGGGGGCGCAACTAATGAAAAACTGTTTTTT
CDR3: CASSFTGGATNEKLFF

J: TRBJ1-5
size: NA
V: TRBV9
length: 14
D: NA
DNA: TGTGCCAGCAGCGTAGAGGGGAGCAATCAGCCCCAGCATTTT
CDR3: CASSVEGSNQPQHF

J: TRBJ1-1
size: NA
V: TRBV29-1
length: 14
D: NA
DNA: TGCAGCGTTGACCCGGGCGAGGGGAACACTGAAGCTTTCTTT
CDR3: CSVDPGEGNTEAFF

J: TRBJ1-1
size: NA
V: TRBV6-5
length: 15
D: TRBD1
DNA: TGTGCCAGCAGCCAACCGGGACAGCCTAACACTGAAGCTTTCTTT
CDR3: CASSQPGQPNTEAFF

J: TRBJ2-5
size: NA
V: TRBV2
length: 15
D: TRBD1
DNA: TGTGCCAGCGGAAACGACAGGGGTGCGGTAGAGACCCAGTACTTC
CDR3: CASGNDRGAVETQYF

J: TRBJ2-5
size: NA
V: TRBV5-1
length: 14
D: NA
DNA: TGCGCCAGCAGCCCCTGGACAGTTCAAGAGACCCAGTACTTC
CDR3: CASSPWTVQETQYF

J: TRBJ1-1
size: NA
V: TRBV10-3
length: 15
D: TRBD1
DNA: TGTGCCATCAAGGACAGGGAGTCGTCGAACACTGAAGCTTTCTTT
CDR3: CAIKDRESSNTEAFF

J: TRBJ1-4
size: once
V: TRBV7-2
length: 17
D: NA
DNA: TGTGCCAGCAGCTGGGCTCGTCTTGGATCAACTAATGAAAAACTGTTTTTT
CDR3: CASSWARLGSTNEKLFF

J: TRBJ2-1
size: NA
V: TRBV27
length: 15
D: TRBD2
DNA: TGTGCCAGCAGTTTATGGGCTAGCGGGAGAGATGAGCAGTTCTTC
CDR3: CASSLWASGRDEQFF

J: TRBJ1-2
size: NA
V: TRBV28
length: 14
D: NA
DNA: TGTGCCAGCAGTTTGGCGGGGGCTGGGTATGGCTACACCTTC
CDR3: CASSLAGAGYGYTF

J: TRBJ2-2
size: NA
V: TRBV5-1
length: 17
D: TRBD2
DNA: TGCGCCAGCAGCGCCGGACTAGCGGGAGGGAACACCGGGGAGCTGTTTTTT
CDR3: CASSAGLAGGNTGELFF

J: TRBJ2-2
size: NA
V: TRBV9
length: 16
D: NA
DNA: TGTGCCAGCAGCGTAGAGGGAGGACCTAACACCGGGGAGCTGTTTTTT
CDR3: CASSVEGGPNTGELFF

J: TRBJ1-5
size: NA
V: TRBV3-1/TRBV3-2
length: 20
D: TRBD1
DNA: TGTGCCCCTCCTTCACTAAGGGACAGGGGGAGTGTTGAGGAGTATCAGCCCCAGCATTTT
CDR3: CAPPSLRDRGSVEEYQPQHF

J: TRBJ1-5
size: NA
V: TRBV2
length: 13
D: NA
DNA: TGTGCCAGCAGCGGACAGAGCAATCAGCCCCAGCATTTT
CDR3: CASSGQSNQPQHF

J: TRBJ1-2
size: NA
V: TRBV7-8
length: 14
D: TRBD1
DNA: TGTGCCAGCAGCTTAGCTTGGACAGGGGCGGACTACACCTTC
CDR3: CASSLAWTGADYTF

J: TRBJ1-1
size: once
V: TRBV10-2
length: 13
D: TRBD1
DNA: TGCGCCAGCAGAGACAGGGGGGCGGCTGAAGCTTTCTTT
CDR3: CASRDRGAAEAFF

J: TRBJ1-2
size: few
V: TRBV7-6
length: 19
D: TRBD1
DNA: TGTGCCAGCAGCTTAGCGGTTTTAGGGACAGGGCCCTTGGACTATGGCTACACCTTC
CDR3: CASSLAVLGTGPLDYGYTF

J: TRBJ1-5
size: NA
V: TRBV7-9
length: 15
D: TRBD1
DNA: TGTGCCAGCAGCTTAGACAGGGGACGCAATCAGCCCCAGCATTTT
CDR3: CASSLDRGRNQPQHF

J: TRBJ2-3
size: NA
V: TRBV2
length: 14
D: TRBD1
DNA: TGTGCCAGCAGGGACAGGGGAAACACAGATACGCAGTATTTT
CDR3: CASRDRGNTDTQYF

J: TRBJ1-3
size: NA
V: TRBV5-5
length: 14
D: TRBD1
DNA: TGTGCCAGCAGCTTGGGGACAGGAGGAAACACCATATATTTT
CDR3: CASSLGTGGNTIYF

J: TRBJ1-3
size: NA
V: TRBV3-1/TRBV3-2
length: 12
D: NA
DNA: TGTGCCAGCAGCCTAGCTGGAAACACCATATATTTT
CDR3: CASSLAGNTIYF

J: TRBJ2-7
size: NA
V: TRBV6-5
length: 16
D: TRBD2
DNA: TGTGCCAGCAGTTACTCAGAGGGCCTAGCGGGCTACGAGCAGTACTTC
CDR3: CASSYSEGLAGYEQYF

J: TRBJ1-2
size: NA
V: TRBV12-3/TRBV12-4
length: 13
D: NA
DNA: TGTGCCAGCAGTCGCTCAGGGAAGGATGGCTACACCTTC
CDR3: CASSRSGKDGYTF

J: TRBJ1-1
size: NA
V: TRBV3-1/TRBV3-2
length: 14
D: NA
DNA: TGTGCCAGCAGCCAAACATTTACGAACACTGAAGCTTTCTTT
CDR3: CASSQTFTNTEAFF

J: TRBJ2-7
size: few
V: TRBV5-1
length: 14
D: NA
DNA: TGCGCCAGCAGCTTGGTTCCGTACTCCTACGAGCAGTACTTC
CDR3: CASSLVPYSYEQYF

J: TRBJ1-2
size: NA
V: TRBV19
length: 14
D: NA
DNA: TGTGCCAGTACCCAAGGCAGGGATGCCTATGGCTACACCTTC
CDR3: CASTQGRDAYGYTF

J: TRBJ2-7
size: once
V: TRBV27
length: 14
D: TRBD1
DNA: TGTGCCAGCAGTTCACAGGGGACGGGCTACGAGCAGTACTTC
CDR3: CASSSQGTGYEQYF

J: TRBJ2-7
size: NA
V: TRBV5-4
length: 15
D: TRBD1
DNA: TGTGCCAGCAGCTTGCAGGGGACAGGGGGGGACGAGCAGTACTTC
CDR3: CASSLQGTGGDEQYF

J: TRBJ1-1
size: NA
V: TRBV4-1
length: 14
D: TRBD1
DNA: TGCGCCAGCAGCCAAGGAACAGGGGACACTGAAGCTTTCTTT
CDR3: CASSQGTGDTEAFF

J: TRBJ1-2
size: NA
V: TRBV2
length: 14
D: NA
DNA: TGTGCCAGCAGTGAATTGGGGGCAGAGGGTGGCTACACCTTC
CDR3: CASSELGAEGGYTF

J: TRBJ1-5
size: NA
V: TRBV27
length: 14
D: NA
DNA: TGTGCCAGCAGGTTTCAGGGTTTCAATCAGCCCCAGCATTTT
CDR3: CASRFQGFNQPQHF

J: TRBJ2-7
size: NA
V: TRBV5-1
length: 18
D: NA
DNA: TGCGCCAGCAGCTTCCTAGGTGTAGGGGGTACTTCCCCCTACGAGCAGTACTTC
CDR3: CASSFLGVGGTSPYEQYF

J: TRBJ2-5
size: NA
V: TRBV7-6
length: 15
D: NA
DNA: TGTGCCAGCAGCTTAGCGCAGGGTATAGGAGAGACCCAGTACTTC
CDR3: CASSLAQGIGETQYF

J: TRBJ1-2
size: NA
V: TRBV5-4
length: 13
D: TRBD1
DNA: TGTGCCAGCAGCCGGGACAGCAACTATGGCTACACCTTC
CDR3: CASSRDSNYGYTF

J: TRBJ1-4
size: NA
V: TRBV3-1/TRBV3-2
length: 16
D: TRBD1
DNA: TGTGCCAGCAGCCCTTGGACAGGGGCAACTAATGAAAAACTGTTTTTT
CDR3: CASSPWTGATNEKLFF

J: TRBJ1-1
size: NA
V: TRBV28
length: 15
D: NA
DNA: TGTGCCAGCAGTTTATGGCCCTCCGGGGACACTGAAGCTTTCTTT
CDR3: CASSLWPSGDTEAFF

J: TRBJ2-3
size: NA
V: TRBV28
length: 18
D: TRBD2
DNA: TGTGCCAGCAGTGCGCCCGGGACTAGCGGGCTACTCACAGATACGCAGTATTTT
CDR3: CASSAPGTSGLLTDTQYF

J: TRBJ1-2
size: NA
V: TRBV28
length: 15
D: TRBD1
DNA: TGTGCCAGCAGTCTCGACAGGGGGGGTAACTATGGCTACACCTTC
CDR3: CASSLDRGGNYGYTF

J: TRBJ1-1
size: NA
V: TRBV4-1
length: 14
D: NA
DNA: TGCGCCAGCAGCCTGGGACATTTGAACACTGAAGCTTTCTTT
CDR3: CASSLGHLNTEAFF

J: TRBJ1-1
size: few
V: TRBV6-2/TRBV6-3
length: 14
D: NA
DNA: TGTGCCAGCAGTACCCCCCAAATCGGGTTTGAAGCTTTCTTT
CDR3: CASSTPQIGFEAFF

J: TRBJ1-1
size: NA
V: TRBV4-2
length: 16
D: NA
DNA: TGTGCCAGCAGCCCCCAGGCCCCAAACTTGAACACTGAAGCTTTCTTT
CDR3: CASSPQAPNLNTEAFF

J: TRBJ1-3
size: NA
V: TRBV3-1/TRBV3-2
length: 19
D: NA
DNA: TGTGCCAGCAGCCAAGATTATGGGGCCCAATCGCGCTCTGGAAACACCATATATTTT
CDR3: CASSQDYGAQSRSGNTIYF

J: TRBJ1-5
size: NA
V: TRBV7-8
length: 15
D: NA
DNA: TGTGCCAGCAGCCCTGGGACATCTAGCAATCAGCCCCAGCATTTT
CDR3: CASSPGTSSNQPQHF

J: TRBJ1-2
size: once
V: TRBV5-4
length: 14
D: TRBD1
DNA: TGTGCCAGCAGCCCACAGGGGCCAAACTATGGCTACACCTTC
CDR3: CASSPQGPNYGYTF

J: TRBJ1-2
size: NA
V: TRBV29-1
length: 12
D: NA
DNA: TGCAGCGGAAGGGACAACTACTATGGCTACACCTTC
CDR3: CSGRDNYYGYTF

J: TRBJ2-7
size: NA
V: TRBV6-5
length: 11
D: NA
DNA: TGTGCCAGCTCTAGTTGGAGTGAACAGTACTTC
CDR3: CASSSWSEQYF

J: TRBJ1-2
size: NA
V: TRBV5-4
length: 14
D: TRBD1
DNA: TGTGCCAGCACCCCGGACAGGGCTTTTGGAGGCTACACCTTC
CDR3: CASTPDRAFGGYTF

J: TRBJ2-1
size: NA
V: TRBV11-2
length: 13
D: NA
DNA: TGTGCCAGCAGCGGGGCCCCGTTCAATGAGCAGTTCTTC
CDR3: CASSGAPFNEQFF

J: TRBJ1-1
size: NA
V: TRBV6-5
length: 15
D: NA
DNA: TGTGCCAGCAGTTCCTCAGGGGCGTTGAACACTGAAGCTTTCTTT
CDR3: CASSSSGALNTEAFF

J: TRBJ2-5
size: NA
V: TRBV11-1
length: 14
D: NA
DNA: TGTGCCAGCAGCCTCACGCGCCCAGCGGAGACCCAGTACTTC
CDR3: CASSLTRPAETQYF

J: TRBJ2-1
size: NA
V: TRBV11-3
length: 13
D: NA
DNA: TGTGCCAGCAGCTTGGGAGGGGGCAATGAGCAGTTCTTC
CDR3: CASSLGGGNEQFF

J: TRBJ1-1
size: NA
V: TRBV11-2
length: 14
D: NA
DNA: TGTGCCAGCAGCTTTACACAGGCTGACACTGAAGCTTTCTTT
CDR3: CASSFTQADTEAFF

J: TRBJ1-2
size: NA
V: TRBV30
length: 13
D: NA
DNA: TGTGCCTGGAGTGTACAGGGAGCATATGGCTACACCTTC
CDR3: CAWSVQGAYGYTF

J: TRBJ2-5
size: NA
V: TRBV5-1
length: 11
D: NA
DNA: TGCGCCAGCAGGGGGGCAGAGACCCAGTACTTC
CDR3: CASRGAETQYF

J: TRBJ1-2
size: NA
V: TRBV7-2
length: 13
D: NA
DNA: TGTGCCAGCGCTGGGGGGTCAGACTATGGCTACACCTTC
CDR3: CASAGGSDYGYTF

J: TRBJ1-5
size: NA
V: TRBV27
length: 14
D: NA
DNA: TGTGCCAGCAGTTTCCGGGCGGGGAATCAGCCCCAGCATTTT
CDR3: CASSFRAGNQPQHF